This TCR beta chain came from a study of blood T cell repertoires in COVID-19. The repertoire was sequenced with immunoSEQ multiplex PCR; TCRdb's copy has only in-frame clones and lacks some. Among 150,000 to 200,000 clones listed, over 75% were seen once. Trimming at V came to 2 bases and at J to 4 bases, leaving 6 bases not matched to a gene. CDR1 MDHEN and CDR2 SYDVKM come from the germline V gene. The CDR3 is made up of 15 amino acids. The clonotype comes from a woman aged 18-29 years who had recovered from COVID-19. The V call is TRBV28, the J call TRBJ2-3; 7 bases fit TRBD1. Sequenced input: PBMCs or T cells enriched from blood (not recorded which). Here the CDR3 DNA reads TGTGCCAGCAGTTTAGCAAGGCAGGGGGCAGATACGCAGTATTTT. This gives the protein CASSLARQGADTQYF.